These T cell receptor beta chains were read from a single sample in a study of blood T cell repertoires in COVID-19. Using immunoSEQ multiplex PCR, the repertoire was profiled, and TCRdb retains in-frame clones only, with some absent. The data show some 130,000 clones, around 87% seen once. Sequencing was carried out using peripheral blood. These receptors came from a man aged 50 to 59 with active COVID-19. The CDR3 runs from the conserved cysteine through the conserved F or W. D genes are given only for firm matches. Clone size is shown for a subset of rows, as once, few, many or a class of expanded clone.

NA	TRBV27	TRBJ1-6	NA	TGTGCCAGCAGTTTGGGGCTAGTGGCCTCACCCCTCCACTTT	CASSLGLVASPLHF
NA	TRBV19	TRBJ1-3	NA	TGTGCCAGTACCCGGGACACGAAGAGCGGAAACACCATATATTTT	CASTRDTKSGNTIYF
TRBD1	TRBV6-5	TRBJ1-4	NA	TGTGCCAGCAGTTACTCGGGACAGCCTAATGAAAAACTGTTTTTT	CASSYSGQPNEKLFF
TRBD1	TRBV6-2/TRBV6-3	TRBJ2-5	NA	TGTGCCAGCAGTAACATTCGGACAGGTCCGCAAGAGACCCAGTACTTC	CASSNIRTGPQETQYF
TRBD2	TRBV7-9	TRBJ2-1	NA	TGTGCCAGCAGCCGCGCCCTAGCGGGGGTATACAATGAGCAGTTCTTC	CASSRALAGVYNEQFF
NA	TRBV4-2	TRBJ2-3	NA	TGTGCCAGCAGCCCAGCGCCGGCAGATACGCAGTATTTT	CASSPAPADTQYF
NA	TRBV9	TRBJ2-2	NA	TGTGCCAGCAGCGTAGCTGAGGCCGGGGAGCTGTTTTTT	CASSVAEAGELFF
NA	TRBV11-2	TRBJ1-6	NA	TGTGCCAGCAGCTTAGTTCCCAGGCCAAATTATAATTCACCCCTCCACTTT	CASSLVPRPNYNSPLHF
NA	TRBV28	TRBJ2-1	few	TGTGCCAGCGGCGACCGGGTCGAGCAGTTCTTC	CASGDRVEQFF
TRBD1	TRBV5-4	TRBJ2-6	NA	TGTGCCAGCAGTCCGACAGGGGGAGCTCAGGGGGCCAACGTCCTGACTTTC	CASSPTGGAQGANVLTF
NA	TRBV21-1	TRBJ2-2	NA	TGTGCCGACTTGCTGGGGCGGTTTTTT	CADLLGRFF
NA	TRBV6-5	TRBJ1-1	NA	TGTGCCAGCAGTTATTGGGGCAGGAACACTGAAGCTTTCTTT	CASSYWGRNTEAFF
NA	TRBV21-1	TRBJ2-2	NA	TGTGCCAGCATCAACCTCCGGGACAGTTGGAACACCGGGGAGCTGTTTTTT	CASINLRDSWNTGELFF
NA	TRBV20-1	TRBJ1-5	NA	TGCAGTGCTAGTCGCTTAGCCGACAATCAGCCCCAGCATTTT	CSASRLADNQPQHF
NA	TRBV2	TRBJ1-5	NA	TGTGCCAGCAGTGAAAGCAGGGTGGGTCAGCCCCAGCATTTT	CASSESRVGQPQHF
TRBD1	TRBV2	TRBJ2-5	NA	TGTGCCAGCAATGTTGGGCAGGGGGCATCTGAGACCCAGTACTTC	CASNVGQGASETQYF
NA	TRBV5-6	TRBJ1-1	NA	TGTGCCAGCAGCTGGGGCTCGGGCACTGAAGCTTTCTTT	CASSWGSGTEAFF
NA	TRBV5-8	TRBJ2-1	NA	TGTGCCAGCAGCTTGACTTACAGAAATGAGCAGTTCTTC	CASSLTYRNEQFF
NA	TRBV6-5	TRBJ1-3	once	TGTGCCAGCAGGCAACACTACTCTGGAAACACCATATATTTT	CASRQHYSGNTIYF
NA	TRBV25-1	TRBJ2-7	NA	TGTGCCAGCACCAAGGGGGTGCATGGGACATATGGGAACTACGAGCAGTACTTC	CASTKGVHGTYGNYEQYF
NA	TRBV30	TRBJ1-1	NA	TGTGCCTGGGGCGGGGATAACACTGAAGCTTTCTTT	CAWGGDNTEAFF
NA	TRBV7-2	TRBJ2-3	NA	TGTGCCAGCAGCTTGCTAGTAACTGATACGCAGTATTTT	CASSLLVTDTQYF
TRBD2	TRBV4-2	TRBJ2-2	once	TGTGCCAGCAGCCCCCGCCTAGCGGGGGTATCCGGGGAGCTGTTTTTT	CASSPRLAGVSGELFF
NA	TRBV3-1/TRBV3-2	TRBJ2-5	NA	TGTGCCAGCAGCCAAGCGATGAGGGAAGAGACCCAGTACTTC	CASSQAMREETQYF
TRBD2	TRBV2	TRBJ2-7	NA	TGTGCCAGCAGAAAGCGGGGGGCCGGTTCCTACGAGCAGTACTTC	CASRKRGAGSYEQYF
NA	TRBV5-1	TRBJ1-6	NA	TGCGCCAGCAGCCAGGACAGTTTACCGTTTTCACCCCTCCACTTT	CASSQDSLPFSPLHF
NA	TRBV10-3	TRBJ2-2	NA	TGTGCCATCAGTGAGTCAATTGGTGGGCGCACCGGGGAGCTGTTTTTT	CAISESIGGRTGELFF
NA	TRBV4-1	TRBJ2-5	NA	TGCGCCAGCAGCCTATTAGCGGCCCAAGAGACCCAGTACTTC	CASSLLAAQETQYF
NA	TRBV19	TRBJ1-1	NA	TGTGCCAGTAGTTCCTCCGGGAGAGGAAACACTGAAGCTTTCTTT	CASSSSGRGNTEAFF
TRBD1	TRBV29-1	TRBJ1-1	NA	TGCAGCGTCGATAACAGGGGAACTGAAGCTTTCTTT	CSVDNRGTEAFF
NA	TRBV13	TRBJ1-2	NA	TGTGCCAGCAGCTCTCTAAAGGGGGAAAACTATGGCTACACCTTC	CASSSLKGENYGYTF
TRBD2	TRBV9	TRBJ2-5	once	TGTGCCAGCAGTTATGGACTAGCGGGTCAAGAGACCCAGTACTTC	CASSYGLAGQETQYF
NA	TRBV7-3	TRBJ2-7	NA	TGTGCCAGCAGCTTTACTCTTAGCTCCTACGAGCAGTACTTC	CASSFTLSSYEQYF
NA	TRBV6-1	TRBJ2-5	NA	TGTGCCAGCAGTGAATATTTCCAAGAGACCCAGTACTTC	CASSEYFQETQYF
TRBD2	TRBV7-2	TRBJ2-7	NA	TGTGCCAGCAGCTTATCCCTGGGAATCGGGGGGGAATCTTCCTACGAGCAGTACTTC	CASSLSLGIGGESSYEQYF
NA	TRBV5-4	TRBJ2-5	NA	TGTGCCAGCAGCTTGGAACAGTTCCAAGAGACCCAGTACTTC	CASSLEQFQETQYF
NA	TRBV7-9	TRBJ1-2	few	TGTGCCAGCAGCTTAAATGAGGTGGGCTATGGCTACACCTTC	CASSLNEVGYGYTF
NA	TRBV28	TRBJ1-2	NA	TGTGCCAGCAGTTTAGGGGGCCAGGATGGCTACACCTTC	CASSLGGQDGYTF
NA	TRBV24-1	TRBJ2-7	NA	TGTGCCACCAGCCCTTCCCAGGGGAAGCAGTACTTC	CATSPSQGKQYF
TRBD2	TRBV14	TRBJ2-1	NA	TGTGCCAGCAGCCAAGCCCAAGCGGGGGCATACAATGAGCAGTTCTTC	CASSQAQAGAYNEQFF
NA	TRBV5-1	TRBJ2-3	NA	TGCGCCAGCAGCTTGAAGCTTGGAGACGCCGGTAATACGCAGTATTTT	CASSLKLGDAGNTQYF